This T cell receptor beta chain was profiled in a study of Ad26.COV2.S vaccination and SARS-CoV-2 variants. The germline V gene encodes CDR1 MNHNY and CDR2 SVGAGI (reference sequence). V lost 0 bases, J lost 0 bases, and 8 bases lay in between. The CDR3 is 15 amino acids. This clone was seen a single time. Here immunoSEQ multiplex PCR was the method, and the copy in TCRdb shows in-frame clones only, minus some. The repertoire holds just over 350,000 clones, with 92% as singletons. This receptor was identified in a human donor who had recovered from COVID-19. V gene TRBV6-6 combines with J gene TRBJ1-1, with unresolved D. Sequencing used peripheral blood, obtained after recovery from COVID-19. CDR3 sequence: CASSYSEGLNTEAFF. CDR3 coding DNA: TGTGCCAGCAGTTACTCGGAGGGCTTGAACACTGAAGCTTTCTTT.